The 23 T cell receptor beta chains below come from one sample, sequenced in a study of cytomegalovirus exposure and HLA in healthy donors. Primers: 60 Vbeta forward and 13 Jbeta reverse. Libraries were prepared by immunoSEQ multiplex PCR; TCRdb keeps only in-frame clonotypes and omits some of them. Of about 270,000 clones detected, about 66% appear once; the ten largest clones hold 2% to 2.5%. Material for sequencing was PBMCs. The receptor set was obtained from a female donor in good health and CMV-seronegative.

There are a few counts of this clone. This sequence joins TRBV15 and TRBJ2-3; 11 nucleotides match TRBD2. The V gene's germline CDR1 is LNHNV and CDR2 YYDKDF (reference sequence). With 5 bases clipped from V and 4 bases from J, the junction kept 5 bases outside the gene matches. The CDR3 totals 15 residues. CDR3 nucleotides: TGTGCCACCAGCGTTGGACTAGCGGGCGCAGATACGCAGTATTTT. This translates into CATSVGLAGADTQYF. The full variable domain, completed using reference TRBV15 and TRBJ2-3, is DAMVIQNPRYQVTQFGKPVTLSCSQTLNHNVMYWYQQKSSQAPKLLFHYYDKDFNNEADTPDNFQSRRPNTSFCFLDIRSPGLGDTAMYLCATSVGLAGADTQYFGPGTRLTVL.

J is TRBJ2-7 and V is TRBV29-1, with D unclear. The germline CDR1 and CDR2 sequences are SQVTM and ANQGSEA. V gave up 5 bases and J gave up 0 bases, with 11 bases separating them. The CDR3 loop spans 13 amino acids. The CDR3 sequence is CSVLGERSYEQYF. The DNA for the CDR3 is TGCAGCGTTCTCGGCGAGCGCTCCTACGAGCAGTACTTC.

V usage is TRBV27 and J usage is TRBJ2-7; tentatively, D is TRBD2 (5 bases). The CDR3 runs 14 residues. CDR1 is MNHEY, CDR2 SMNVEV, per germline (reference sequence). V lost 5 bases and J 2 bases, leaving 13 bases between the germline ends. DNA for the CDR3: TGTGCCAGCAGTCCCGGGATCCCTCCCTACGAGCAGTACTTC. Translating gives CASSPGIPPYEQYF.

J is TRBJ1-1 and V is TRBV4-1; a weak D match, TRBD1 (5 bases). Germline assignment: CDR1 MGHRA and CDR2 YSYEKL. Trimming pared 0 bases from V and 3 bases from J, leaving 11 bases between. This CDR3 has 15 amino acids. CDR3 loop: CASSQDFGGYTEAFF. The DNA of the CDR3 is TGCGCCAGCAGCCAAGATTTTGGGGGGTACACTGAAGCTTTCTTT.

The rearrangement joins TRBV2 to TRBJ2-7; D not resolved. With 7 bases removed from V and 0 bases from J, the gap between germline ends came to 4 bases. Germline V CDR1 and CDR2: SNHLY, FYNNEI. This CDR3 region has 11 residues. Here the CDR3 DNA reads TGTGCCAGCAAGAGCTCCTACGAGCAGTACTTC. Translation gives CASKSSYEQYF. Combining the CDR3 with reference TRBV2 and TRBJ2-7 gives the whole variable domain EPEVTQTPSHQVTQMGQEVILRCVPISNHLYFYWYRQILGQKVEFLVSFYNNEISEKSEIFDDQFSVERPDGSNFTLKIRSTKLEDSAMYFCASKSSYEQYFGPGTRLTVT.

The chain joins TRBV11-2 to TRBJ2-7; tentative D call: TRBD1 (5 bases). V lost 2 bases and J 1 base, leaving 12 bases between the germline ends. The CDR3 consists of 15 residues. Germline values: CDR1 SGHAT, CDR2 FQNNGV. In nucleotides, the CDR3 is TGTGCCAGCAGCTTACCCAGGGATGGTTCCTACGAGCAGTACTTC. Its protein product is CASSLPRDGSYEQYF.

The chain uses TRBV7-2 and TRBJ2-3, with unresolved D. This CDR3 has 14 amino acids. Trimming pared 5 bases from V and 5 bases from J, leaving 14 bases between. CDR1 is SGHTA, CDR2 FQGNSA, per germline. As DNA, the CDR3 is TGTGCCAGCAGCCGGATATATCGCGGAGATACGCAGTATTTT. It encodes CASSRIYRGDTQYF.

This clone was picked up a small number of times. V usage is TRBV27 and J usage is TRBJ1-2, with TRBD1 matching over 9 bases. Germline CDR1 is MNHEY and CDR2 is SMNVEV (reference sequence). There are 15 residues in the CDR3. Trimming cost V 2 bases and J 7 bases; bases outside gene matches: 8. DNA of the CDR3: TGTGCCAGCAGTTTAATGCCCCCGACAGGGGGTGGCTACACCTTC. This translates into CASSLMPPTGGGYTF.

The gene calls are TRBV18 and TRBJ2-7, with 9 bases aligning to TRBD1. The CDR3 is 14 amino acids. The V gene's germline CDR1 is KGHSH and CDR2 LQKENI. V lost 5 bases, J lost 2 bases, and 4 bases stayed unmatched. CDR3 in DNA: TGTGCCAGCTCAAAAGGACAGGGGCCCTACGAGCAGTACTTC. It translates to CASSKGQGPYEQYF. The full variable domain, with the rest looked up from reference TRBV18 and TRBJ2-7, is NAGVMQNPRHLVRRRGQEARLRCSPMKGHSHVYWYRQLPEEGLKFMVYLQKENIIDESGMPKERFSAEFPKEGPSILRIQQVVRGDSAAYFCASSKGQGPYEQYFGPGTRLTVT.

Concerning this clone: A junction end diverges from the germline sequence, so it may reflect a read error. J is TRBJ1-3 and V is TRBV5-4; perhaps TRBD1 as D (6 bases). CDR3 length: 15 amino acids. Germline-derived CDR1 and CDR2 are SGHNT and YYREEE (reference sequence). CDR3 residues: CASSLGGLSGNTIYF. CDR3 nucleotides: TGTGCCAGCAGTTTGGGGGGGCTCTCTGGAAACACCATATATTTT.

This clone was counted only a few times. The chain recombines TRBV18 with TRBJ2-1, with 7 bases that match TRBD1. The V gene end was trimmed by 5 bases and the J gene end by 4 bases; junction bases not matched to a gene: 5. Germline-derived CDR1 and CDR2 are KGHSH and LQKENI. The CDR3 is made up of 14 amino acids. The CDR3 region has the DNA TGTGCCAGCTCAGTACAGGGGCAGTACAATGAGCAGTTCTTC. It translates to CASSVQGQYNEQFF.

A single count supports this clone. The chain combines TRBV7-9 with TRBJ2-5, with D uncertain. Germline V CDR1 and CDR2: SEHNR, FQNEAQ (reference sequence). V gave up 0 bases and J gave up 5 bases, with 10 bases separating them. The length of the CDR3 is 14 residues. CDR3 residues: CASSLANYAETQYF. For the CDR3, the DNA is TGTGCCAGCAGCTTAGCGAATTACGCGGAGACCCAGTACTTC.

The sample holds one count of this clone. The germline gene is not matched at one end of the junction; a read error may be the cause. The chain couples TRBV9 to TRBJ2-1; D not certain. CDR1 and CDR2 (germline): SGDLS, YYNGEE. The CDR3 is 13 amino acids. The CDR3 sequence is CAGSTLRNNEQFF. In nucleotides, the CDR3 is TGTGCCGGCAGCACCCTGCGGAACAATGAGCAGTTCTTC.

The chain combines TRBV6-5 with TRBJ1-1, with D possibly TRBD1 on 5 matching bases. This CDR3 contains 14 residues. Trimming shortened V by 6 bases and J by 5 bases, and 16 bases separated the two germline ends. Germline lookup yields CDR1 MNHEY and CDR2 SVGAGI. CDR3 loop: CASSLKDSKTEAFF. CDR3 bases: TGTGCCAGCAGCCTCAAAGACAGCAAGACTGAAGCTTTCTTT.

The chain links TRBV27 to TRBJ2-5; the match to TRBD2 covers 13 bases. TRBJ2-7 matches the DNA end more closely, so the J call is doubtful. This CDR3 is 15 amino acids long. CDR1 and CDR2 (germline): MNHEY, SMNVEV (reference sequence). The CDR3 region is CATSLAGGPLDEQYF. As DNA, the CDR3 is TGTGCCACCTCACTAGCGGGAGGGCCTCTGGACGAGCAGTACTTC.

The rearrangement links TRBV28 to TRBJ1-2; 10 positions match TRBD1. Looked up from germline, CDR1 is MDHEN and CDR2 is SYDVKM. The CDR3 consists of 15 residues. After removal of 6 bases from V and 4 bases from J, the junction contained 8 bases not matched to a gene. The CDR3, as DNA: TGTGCCAGCAGAACGCCGGGACAGGGGATCTATGGCTACACCTTC. Its translation is CASRTPGQGIYGYTF.

This clone was seen a handful of times. The chain recombines TRBV28 with TRBJ2-1, with 8 nucleotides matching TRBD2. Germline CDR1 and CDR2: MDHEN and SYDVKM. The CDR3 loop spans 15 amino acids. V lost 4 bases, J lost 3 bases, and 5 bases stayed unmatched. CDR3 in DNA: TGTGCCAGCAGTTCGGCGGGAGGTGACTACAATGAGCAGTTCTTC. Its protein product is CASSSAGGDYNEQFF.

The chain uses TRBV4-2 and TRBJ1-2, with a tentative D call TRBD1 (6 bases). CDR3 length equals 15 residues. In germline, CDR1 is LGHNA, CDR2 YNFKEQ. Trimming removed 7 bases at V and 4 bases at J, with 19 bases between. CDR3: CASKTFNRVGYGYTF. The CDR3 nucleotides read TGTGCCAGCAAAACTTTTAACAGGGTCGGCTATGGCTACACCTTC.

On this clone: Relative to the germline gene, one junction end is altered; a read error may explain this. The chain couples TRBV18 to TRBJ1-5; D is ambiguous. The CDR3 is 19 residues long. From germline, CDR1 is KGHSH and CDR2 LQKENI. The CDR3 DNA sequence: TGCGCCAGCTCACCAGTAAACCCAAAGTACTCCAATAGCAATCAGCCCCAGCATTTT. It codes for CASSPVNPKYSNSNQPQHF.

The chain combines TRBV5-1 with TRBJ1-4; 8 nucleotides align to TRBD1. This CDR3 has 14 residues. Germline trimming cut 0 bases from V and 6 bases from J; bases unmatched to any gene: 1. The V gene's germline CDR1 is SGHRS and CDR2 YFSETQ. CDR3 coding DNA: TGCGCCAGCAGCTTGGAGGACAGGGATGAAAAACTGTTTTTT. This sequence encodes CASSLEDRDEKLFF.

The J gene is TRBJ2-2, the V gene TRBV2; 11 bases fit TRBD2. Germline-derived CDR1 and CDR2 are SNHLY and FYNNEI. This CDR3 spans 17 amino acids. Trimming removed 6 bases from V and 4 bases from J; junction bases left unmatched: 10. CDR3 coding DNA: TGTGCCAGCAGCCCGACCCTAGCGGGAGGAATCACCGGGGAGCTGTTTTTT. Translation: CASSPTLAGGITGELFF.

The V call is TRBV10-1, the J call TRBJ1-1, with D possibly matching TRBD1 (5 bases). This CDR3 has 13 amino acids. Germline V CDR1 and CDR2: WNHNN, SYGVQD (reference sequence). The germline V and J ends were trimmed by 4 bases and 4 bases, with 10 bases remaining between them. This CDR3 is CASSGQLGTEAFF. The CDR3 DNA follows: TGCGCCAGCAGTGGACAGTTGGGCACTGAAGCTTTCTTT.

The chain joins TRBV18 to TRBJ2-2; no reliable D call. Germline CDR1 KGHSH, CDR2 LQKENI. V lost 5 bases, J lost 6 bases, and 7 bases lay in between. This CDR3 comprises 12 residues. The CDR3 bases are TGTGCCAGCTCAAACAATCCCGGGGAGCTGTTTTTT. Encoded protein: CASSNNPGELFF. The variable domain in full, completed from reference TRBV18 and TRBJ2-2, reads NAGVMQNPRHLVRRRGQEARLRCSPMKGHSHVYWYRQLPEEGLKFMVYLQKENIIDESGMPKERFSAEFPKEGPSILRIQQVVRGDSAAYFCASSNNPGELFFGEGSRLTVL.